The source of this T cell receptor beta chain is a study of shared clonotypes between healthy human individuals. Study-wide points: How much donors shared clonotypes was expected to be affected by sequencing depth. Larger estimated richness was generally seen in naive subsets than in memory subsets.

Turning to this clone: What it recognizes is unknown.

Genomic DNA of every subset was divided equally among multiple immunoSEQ plates. Here immunoSEQ multiplex PCR was the method, and the copy in TCRdb shows in-frame clones only, minus some. This table has around 2.5 million clones, roughly 93% appearing once. This receptor was obtained from a man aged 18 to 29 in good health. Some clones in this sample may be carry-over from other donors' samples. Material: naive CD4+ T cells from PBMCs. Regarding subset: CD45RA+ positively selected.

The CDR3 DNA reads TGCGCCAGCAGCTGGGGGACAGGGGCCCGTAGAGGGAACACTGAAGCTTTCTTT. Its translation: CASSWGTGARRGNTEAFF. The chain uses TRBV5-1 and TRBJ1-1; 10 bases align to TRBD1. The CDR3 extends over 18 amino acids. V gave up 3 bases and J gave up 1 base; unmatched junction bases: 12. Germline values: CDR1 SGHRS, CDR2 YFSETQ.